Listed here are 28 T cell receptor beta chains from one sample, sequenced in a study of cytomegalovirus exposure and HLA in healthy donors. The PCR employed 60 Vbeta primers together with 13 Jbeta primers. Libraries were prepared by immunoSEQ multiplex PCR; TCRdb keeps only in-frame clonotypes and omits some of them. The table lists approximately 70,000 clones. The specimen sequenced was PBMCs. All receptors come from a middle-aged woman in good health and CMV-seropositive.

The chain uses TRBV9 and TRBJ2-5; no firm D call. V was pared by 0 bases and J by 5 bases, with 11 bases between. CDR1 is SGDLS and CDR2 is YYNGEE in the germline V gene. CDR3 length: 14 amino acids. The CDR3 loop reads CASSVDPTMETQYF. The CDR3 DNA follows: TGTGCCAGCAGCGTAGATCCGACAATGGAGACCCAGTACTTC.

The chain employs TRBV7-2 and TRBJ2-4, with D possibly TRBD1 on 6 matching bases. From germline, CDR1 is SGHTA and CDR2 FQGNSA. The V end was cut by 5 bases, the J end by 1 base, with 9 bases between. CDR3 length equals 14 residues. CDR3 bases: TGTGCCAGCAGCCAGGGGTGGGCCAAAAACATTCAGTACTTC. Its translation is CASSQGWAKNIQYF.

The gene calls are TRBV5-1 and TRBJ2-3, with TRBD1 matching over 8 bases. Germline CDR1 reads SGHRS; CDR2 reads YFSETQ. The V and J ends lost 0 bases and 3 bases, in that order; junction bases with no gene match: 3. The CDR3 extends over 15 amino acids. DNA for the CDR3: TGCGCCAGCAGCTTGGTGGGACAGGTTACAGATACGCAGTATTTT. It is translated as CASSLVGQVTDTQYF.

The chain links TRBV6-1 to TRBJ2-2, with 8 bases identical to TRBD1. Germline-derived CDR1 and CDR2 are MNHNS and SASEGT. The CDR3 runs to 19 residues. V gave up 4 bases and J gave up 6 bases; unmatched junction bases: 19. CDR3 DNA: TGTGCCAGCAGTGGTTACTGGTACAGGACAGGGATAAACCCCGGGGAGCTGTTTTTT. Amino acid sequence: CASSGYWYRTGINPGELFF.

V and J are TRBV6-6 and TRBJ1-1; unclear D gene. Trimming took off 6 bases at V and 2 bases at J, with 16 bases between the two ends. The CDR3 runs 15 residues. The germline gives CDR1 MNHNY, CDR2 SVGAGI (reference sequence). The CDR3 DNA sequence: TGTGCCAGCAGCCGGGCTGGCGGGAGAAACACTGAAGCTTTCTTT. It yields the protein CASSRAGGRNTEAFF.

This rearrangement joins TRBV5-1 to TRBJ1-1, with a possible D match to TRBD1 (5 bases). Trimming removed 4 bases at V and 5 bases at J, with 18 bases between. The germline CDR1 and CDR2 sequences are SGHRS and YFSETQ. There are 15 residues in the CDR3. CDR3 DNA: TGCGCCAGCAGCCCGGAAGGGGTAGGGCGGACTGAAGCTTTCTTT. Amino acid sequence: CASSPEGVGRTEAFF.

The DNA for the CDR3 is TGTGCCAGCAGCTTAGGATCGTTAGGGGGTAATAGCTACGAGCAGTACTTC. Translating it yields CASSLGSLGGNSYEQYF. V is TRBV7-2 and J is TRBJ2-7; TRBD1 might be the D (6 bases). This CDR3 spans 17 amino acids. Germline CDR1 reads SGHTA; CDR2 reads FQGNSA. V was pared by 1 base and J by 3 bases, with 19 bases between. Full variable domain (remainder filled in from reference TRBV7-2 and TRBJ2-7): GAGVSQSPSNKVTEKGKDVELRCDPISGHTALYWYRQSLGQGLEFLIYFQGNSAPDKSGLPSDRFSAERTGGSVSTLTIQRTQQEDSAVYLCASSLGSLGGNSYEQYFGPGTRLTVT.

The CDR3: CASGSVVRGRSGNTIYF. The CDR3 DNA follows: TGTGCTAGTGGTTCGGTAGTGAGGGGGCGCTCTGGAAACACCATATATTTT. The V gene is TRBV12-5, the J gene TRBJ1-3; 7 bases agree with TRBD1. Per germline, CDR1 LGHNT and CDR2 FRNRAP. The CDR3 is 17 residues long. Losses at the gene ends were 4 bases for V and 0 bases for J; bases not matched to a gene: 9.

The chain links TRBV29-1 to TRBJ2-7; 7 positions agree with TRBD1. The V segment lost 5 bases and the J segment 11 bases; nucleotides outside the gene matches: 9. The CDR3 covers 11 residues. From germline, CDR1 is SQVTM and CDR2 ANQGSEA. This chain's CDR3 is CSVQSGQVKYF. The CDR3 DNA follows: TGCAGCGTTCAGTCTGGACAGGTTAAGTACTTC.

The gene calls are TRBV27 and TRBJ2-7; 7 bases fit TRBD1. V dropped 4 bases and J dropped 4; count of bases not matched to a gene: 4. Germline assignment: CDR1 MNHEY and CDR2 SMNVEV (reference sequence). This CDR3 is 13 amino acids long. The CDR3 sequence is CASSSRTGYEQYF. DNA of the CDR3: TGTGCCAGCAGTTCTAGGACAGGTTACGAGCAGTACTTC.

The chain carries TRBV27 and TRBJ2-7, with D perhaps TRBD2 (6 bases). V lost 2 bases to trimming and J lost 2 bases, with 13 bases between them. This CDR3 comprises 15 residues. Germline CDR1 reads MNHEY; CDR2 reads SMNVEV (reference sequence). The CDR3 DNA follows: TGTGCCAGCAGTTTAACCGGGAGAGTCACCTACGAGCAGTACTTC. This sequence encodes CASSLTGRVTYEQYF.

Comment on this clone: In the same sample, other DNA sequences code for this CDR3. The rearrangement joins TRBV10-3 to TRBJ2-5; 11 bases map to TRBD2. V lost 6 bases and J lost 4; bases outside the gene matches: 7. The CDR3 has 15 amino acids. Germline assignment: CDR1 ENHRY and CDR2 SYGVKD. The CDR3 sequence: CAISGLAGGGETQYF. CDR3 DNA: TGTGCCATCAGCGGGCTAGCGGGGGGAGGAGAGACCCAGTACTTC.

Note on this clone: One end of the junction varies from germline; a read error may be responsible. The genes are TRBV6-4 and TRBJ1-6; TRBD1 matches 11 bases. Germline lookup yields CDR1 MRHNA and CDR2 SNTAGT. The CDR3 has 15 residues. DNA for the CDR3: TGTGCCAGCAGTGACGGGACAGGGGGTAATTCACCCCCCCACTTT. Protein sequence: CASSDGTGGNSPPHF.

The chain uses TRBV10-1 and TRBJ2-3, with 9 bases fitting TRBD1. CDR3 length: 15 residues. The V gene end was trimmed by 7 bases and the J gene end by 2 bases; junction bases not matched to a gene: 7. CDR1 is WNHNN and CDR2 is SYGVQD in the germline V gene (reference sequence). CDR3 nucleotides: TGCGCCAGCAACGGGACAGGGAAAGCCACAGATACGCAGTATTTT. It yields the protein CASNGTGKATDTQYF.

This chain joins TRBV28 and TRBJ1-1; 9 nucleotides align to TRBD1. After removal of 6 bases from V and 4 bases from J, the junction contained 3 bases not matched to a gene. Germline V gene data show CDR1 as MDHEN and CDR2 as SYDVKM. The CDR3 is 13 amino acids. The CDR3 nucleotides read TGTGCCAGCAGCCCGACAGGGGGCACTGAAGCTTTCTTT. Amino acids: CASSPTGGTEAFF.

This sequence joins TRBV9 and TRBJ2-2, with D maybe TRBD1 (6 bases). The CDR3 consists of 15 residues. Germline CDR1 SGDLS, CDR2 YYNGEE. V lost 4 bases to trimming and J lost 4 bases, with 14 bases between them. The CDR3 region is CASSPGQSSTGELFF. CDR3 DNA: TGTGCCAGCAGCCCCGGACAGAGCTCCACCGGGGAGCTGTTTTTT.

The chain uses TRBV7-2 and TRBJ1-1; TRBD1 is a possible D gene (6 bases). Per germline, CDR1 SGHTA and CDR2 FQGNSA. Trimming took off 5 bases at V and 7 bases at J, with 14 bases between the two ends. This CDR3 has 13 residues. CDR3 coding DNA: TGTGCCAGCAGCCTGCGGACAGCCGATGAAGCTTTCTTT. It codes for CASSLRTADEAFF.

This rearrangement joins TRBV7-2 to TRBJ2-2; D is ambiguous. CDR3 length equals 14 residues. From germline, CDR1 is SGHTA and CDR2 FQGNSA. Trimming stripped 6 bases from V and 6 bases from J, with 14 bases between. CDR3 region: CASRPMAVAGELFF. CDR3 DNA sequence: TGTGCCAGCAGACCAATGGCGGTTGCCGGGGAGCTGTTTTTT.

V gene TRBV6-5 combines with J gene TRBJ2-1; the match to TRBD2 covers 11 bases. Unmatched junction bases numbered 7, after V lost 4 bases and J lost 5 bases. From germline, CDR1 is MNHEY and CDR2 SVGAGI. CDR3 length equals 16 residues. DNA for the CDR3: TGTGCCAGCAGTTCAGGGGCTAGCGGGAGGAACAATGAGCAGTTCTTC. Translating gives CASSSGASGRNNEQFF.

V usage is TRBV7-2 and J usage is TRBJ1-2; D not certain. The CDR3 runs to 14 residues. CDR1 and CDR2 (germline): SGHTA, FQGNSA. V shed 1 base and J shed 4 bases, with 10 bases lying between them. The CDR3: CASSLGGEFYGYTF. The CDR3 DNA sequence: TGTGCCAGCAGCTTAGGAGGAGAGTTCTATGGCTACACCTTC.

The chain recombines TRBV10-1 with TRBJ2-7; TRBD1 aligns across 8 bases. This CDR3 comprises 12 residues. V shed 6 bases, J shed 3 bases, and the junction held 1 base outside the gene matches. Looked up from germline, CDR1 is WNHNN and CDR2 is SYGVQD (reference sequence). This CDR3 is CASRTGVYEQYF. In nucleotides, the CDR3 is TGCGCCAGCAGGACAGGGGTCTACGAGCAGTACTTC.

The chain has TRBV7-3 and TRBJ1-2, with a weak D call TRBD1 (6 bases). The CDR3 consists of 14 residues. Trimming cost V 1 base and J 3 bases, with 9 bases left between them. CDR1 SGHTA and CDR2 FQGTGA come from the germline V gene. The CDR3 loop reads CASSLNRDDYGYTF. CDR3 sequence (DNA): TGTGCCAGCAGCTTAAACAGGGATGACTATGGCTACACCTTC.

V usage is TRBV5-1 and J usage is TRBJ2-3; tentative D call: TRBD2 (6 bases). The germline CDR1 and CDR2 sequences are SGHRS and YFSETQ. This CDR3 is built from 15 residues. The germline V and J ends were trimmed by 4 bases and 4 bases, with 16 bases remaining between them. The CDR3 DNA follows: TGCGCCAGCAGCCACTTGCGGGATCCCGCAGATACGCAGTATTTT. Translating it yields CASSHLRDPADTQYF.

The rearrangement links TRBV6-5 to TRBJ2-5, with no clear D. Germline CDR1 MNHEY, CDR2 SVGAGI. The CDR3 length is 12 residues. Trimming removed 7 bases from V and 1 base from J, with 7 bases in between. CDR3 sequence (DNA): TGTGCCAGCAAGAGCATCCAAGAGACCCAGTACTTC. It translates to CASKSIQETQYF.

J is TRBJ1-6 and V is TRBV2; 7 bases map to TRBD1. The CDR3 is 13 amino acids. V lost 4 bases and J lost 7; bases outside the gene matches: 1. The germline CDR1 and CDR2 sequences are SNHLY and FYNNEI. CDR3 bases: TGTGCCAGCAGTGCCAGGGGGAATTCACCCCTCCACTTT. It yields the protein CASSARGNSPLHF.

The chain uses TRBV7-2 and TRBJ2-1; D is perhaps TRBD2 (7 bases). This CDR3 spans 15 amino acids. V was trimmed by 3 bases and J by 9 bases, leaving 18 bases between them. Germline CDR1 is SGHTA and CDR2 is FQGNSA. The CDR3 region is CASSLSGGAVGEQFF. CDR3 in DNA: TGTGCCAGCAGCTTGAGTGGGGGGGCCGTCGGTGAGCAGTTCTTC.

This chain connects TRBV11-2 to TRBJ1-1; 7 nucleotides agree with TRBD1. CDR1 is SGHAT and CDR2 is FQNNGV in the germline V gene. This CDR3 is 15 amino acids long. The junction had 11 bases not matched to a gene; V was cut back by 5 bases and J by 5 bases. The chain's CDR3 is CASSRTGAGRTEAFF. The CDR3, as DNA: TGTGCCAGCAGCCGTACAGGGGCGGGGCGGACTGAAGCTTTCTTT.

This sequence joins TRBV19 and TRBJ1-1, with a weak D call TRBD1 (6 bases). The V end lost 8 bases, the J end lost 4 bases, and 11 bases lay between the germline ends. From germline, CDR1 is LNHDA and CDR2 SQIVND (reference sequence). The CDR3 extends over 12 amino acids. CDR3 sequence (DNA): TGTGCCAGTTGGGGGGGGCCCACTGAAGCTTTCTTT. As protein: CASWGGPTEAFF.